The clone carrying this T cell receptor (beta chain) turned up a few times. In Seattle, patients joined the study during active infection and were tracked longitudinally. The data were obtained in a study of blood T cell repertoires in COVID-19. Study-wide context: PBMCs, B-cell-depleted T cells, or T cells provided the cDNA or gDNA that made up the material.

V was pared by 0 bases and J by 5 bases, with 7 bases between. The length of the CDR3 is 13 residues. Germline V gene lookup returns CDR1 SGHDN and CDR2 FVKESK. TCRdb keeps only in-frame clones here, not all; method: immunoSEQ multiplex PCR. The sample carries 100,000 to 150,000 clones, about 90% recorded once. The chain uses TRBV14 and TRBJ1-2; no firm D call. The sequencing input was peripheral blood. This sequence originates from a man between 50 and 59 years old with COVID-19, enrolled during active disease. CDR3 DNA sequence: TGTGCCAGCAGCCAAGATCTTCAGTATGGCTACACCTTC. Translation gives CASSQDLQYGYTF.